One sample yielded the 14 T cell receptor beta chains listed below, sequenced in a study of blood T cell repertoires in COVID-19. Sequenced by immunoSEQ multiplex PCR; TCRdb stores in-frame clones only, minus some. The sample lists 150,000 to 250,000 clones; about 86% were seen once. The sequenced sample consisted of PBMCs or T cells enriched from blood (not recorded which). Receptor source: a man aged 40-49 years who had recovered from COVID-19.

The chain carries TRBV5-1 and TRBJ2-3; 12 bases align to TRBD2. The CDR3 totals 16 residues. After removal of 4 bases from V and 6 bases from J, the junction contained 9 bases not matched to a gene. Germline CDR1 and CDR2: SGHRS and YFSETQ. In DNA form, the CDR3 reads TGCGCCAGCAGCAGGACTAGCGGGGCCACTGGGGATACGCAGTATTTT. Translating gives CASSRTSGATGDTQYF. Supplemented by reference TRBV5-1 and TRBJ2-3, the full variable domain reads KAGVTQTPRYLIKTRGQQVTLSCSPISGHRSVSWYQQTPGQGLQFLFEYFSETQRNKGNFPGRFSGRQFSNSRSEMNVSTLELGDSALYLCASSRTSGATGDTQYFGPGTRLTVL.

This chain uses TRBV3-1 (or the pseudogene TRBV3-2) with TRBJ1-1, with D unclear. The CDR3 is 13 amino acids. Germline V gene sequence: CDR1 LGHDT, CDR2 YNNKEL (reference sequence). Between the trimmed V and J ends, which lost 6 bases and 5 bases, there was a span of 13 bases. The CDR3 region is CASRSPSRTEAFF. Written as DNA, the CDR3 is TGTGCCAGCAGGTCTCCCTCCCGGACTGAAGCTTTCTTT.

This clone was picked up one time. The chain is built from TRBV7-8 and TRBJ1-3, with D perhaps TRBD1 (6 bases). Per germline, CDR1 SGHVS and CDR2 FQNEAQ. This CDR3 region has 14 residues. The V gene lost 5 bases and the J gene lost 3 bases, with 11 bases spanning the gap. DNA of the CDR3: TGTGCCAGCAGCCCAACAGGGAGTGGAAACACCATATATTTT. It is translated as CASSPTGSGNTIYF.

The CDR3 bases are TGTGCCAGCAGTTCGACAGGGTCAAACACTGAAGCTTTCTTT. This translates into CASSSTGSNTEAFF. J is TRBJ1-1 and V is TRBV2, with 7 nucleotides matching TRBD1. V trimming: 5 bases; J trimming: 2 bases; junction bases outside the gene matches: 5. This CDR3 has 14 amino acids. Germline CDR1 is SNHLY and CDR2 is FYNNEI. Full variable domain (remainder filled in from reference TRBV2 and TRBJ1-1): EPEVTQTPSHQVTQMGQEVILRCVPISNHLYFYWYRQILGQKVEFLVSFYNNEISEKSEIFDDQFSVERPDGSNFTLKIRSTKLEDSAMYFCASSSTGSNTEAFFGQGTRLTVV.

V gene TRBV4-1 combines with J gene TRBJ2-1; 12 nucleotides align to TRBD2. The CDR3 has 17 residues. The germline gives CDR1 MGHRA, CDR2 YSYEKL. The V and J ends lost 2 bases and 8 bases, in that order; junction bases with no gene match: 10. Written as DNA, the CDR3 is TGCGCCAGCAGCCAATTATCCGGGACTAGCGGGTATTATGAGCAGTTCTTC. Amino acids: CASSQLSGTSGYYEQFF.

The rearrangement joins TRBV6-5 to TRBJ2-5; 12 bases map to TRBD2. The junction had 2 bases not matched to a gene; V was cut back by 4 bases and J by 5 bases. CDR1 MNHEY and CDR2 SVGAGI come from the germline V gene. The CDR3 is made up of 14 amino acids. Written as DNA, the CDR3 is TGTGCCAGCAGTTTCGGGACTAGCGGGGAGACCCAGTACTTC. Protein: CASSFGTSGETQYF.

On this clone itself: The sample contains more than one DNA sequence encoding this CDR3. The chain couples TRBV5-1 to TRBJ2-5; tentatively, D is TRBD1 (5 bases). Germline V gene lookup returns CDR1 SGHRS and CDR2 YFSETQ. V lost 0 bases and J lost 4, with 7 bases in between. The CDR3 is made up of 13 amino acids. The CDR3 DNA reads TGCGCCAGCAGCTTGGGACAGTTAGAGACCCAGTACTTC. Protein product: CASSLGQLETQYF.

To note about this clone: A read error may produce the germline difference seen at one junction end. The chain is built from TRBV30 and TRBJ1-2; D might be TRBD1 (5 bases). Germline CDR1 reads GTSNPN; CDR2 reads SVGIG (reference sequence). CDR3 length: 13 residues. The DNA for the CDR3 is TGTGCCTGGAGTCCCCGTAAGGGGTCCGGACCCTTCTTC. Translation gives CAWSPRKGSGPFF. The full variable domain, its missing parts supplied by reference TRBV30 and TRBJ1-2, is SQTIHQWPATLVQPVGSPLSLECTVEGTSNPNLYWYRQAAGRGLQLLFYSVGIGQISSEVPQNLSASRPQDRQFILSSKKLLLSDSGFYLCAWSPRKGSGPFFGSGTRLTVV.

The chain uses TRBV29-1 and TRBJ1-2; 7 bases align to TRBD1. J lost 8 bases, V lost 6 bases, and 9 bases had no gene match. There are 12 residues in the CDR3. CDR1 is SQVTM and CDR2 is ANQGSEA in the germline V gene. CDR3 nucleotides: TGCAGCGTGACCCGACAGGGACAAGGCTACACCTTC. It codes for CSVTRQGQGYTF.

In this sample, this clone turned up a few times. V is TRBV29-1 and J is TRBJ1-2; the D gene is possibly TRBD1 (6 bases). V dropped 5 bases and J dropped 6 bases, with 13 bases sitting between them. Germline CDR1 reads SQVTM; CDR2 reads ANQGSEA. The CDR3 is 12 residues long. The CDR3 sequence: CSVLTGPNGYTF. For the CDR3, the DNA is TGCAGCGTTCTGACAGGACCAAATGGCTACACCTTC.

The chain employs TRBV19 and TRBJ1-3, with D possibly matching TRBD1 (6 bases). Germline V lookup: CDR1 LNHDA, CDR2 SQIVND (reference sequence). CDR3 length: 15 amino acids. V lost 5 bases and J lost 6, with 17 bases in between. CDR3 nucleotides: TGTGCCAGTAGTGGACCACAGGGTAGAGAAAACACCATATATTTT. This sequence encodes CASSGPQGRENTIYF.

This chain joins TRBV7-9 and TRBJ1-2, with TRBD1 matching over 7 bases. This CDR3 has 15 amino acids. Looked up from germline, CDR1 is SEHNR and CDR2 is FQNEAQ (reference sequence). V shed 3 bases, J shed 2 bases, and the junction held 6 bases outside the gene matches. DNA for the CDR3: TGTGCCAGCAGCTTCTGGGACAGCGTAAACTATGGCTACACCTTC. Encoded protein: CASSFWDSVNYGYTF.

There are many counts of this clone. This CDR3 reads CASSLVGHGGNGYTF. In DNA form, the CDR3 reads TGTGCCAGCAGCTTAGTCGGGCACGGGGGTAATGGCTACACCTTC. The rearrangement links TRBV7-9 to TRBJ1-2, with a tentative D call TRBD1 (5 bases). V gave up 1 base and J gave up 6 bases, with 15 bases separating them. CDR1 is SEHNR and CDR2 is FQNEAQ in the germline V gene (reference sequence). The CDR3 consists of 15 residues.

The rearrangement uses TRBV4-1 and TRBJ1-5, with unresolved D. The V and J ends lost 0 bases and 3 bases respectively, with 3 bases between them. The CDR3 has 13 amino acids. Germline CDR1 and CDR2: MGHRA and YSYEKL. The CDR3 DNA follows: TGCGCCAGCAGCCAAGAGTACAATCAGCCCCAGCATTTT. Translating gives CASSQEYNQPQHF.